The clone carrying this T cell receptor (beta chain) was detected ten times or more. Its antigen is not known. This entry comes from a study of CD8+CD57+ T cells in acquired aplastic anemia. Study-wide background: Sorted CD4+ and CD8+ cells gave an average of roughly 3.5 ug of DNA. Healthy donors had, on average, about 10.8 million reads for their CD4+ cells. Whole-study results and caveats: Significance was not reached for CD8+ Simpson's diversity between patients and controls. Patients and controls shared 25 to 30 CD8+ CDR3 sequences, which appeared highly expressed in patients and within their immunodominant clones.

Genomic DNA acted as the template from which TCR beta VDJ combination and CDR3 sequence profiling were carried out. Using its own MiXCR run on the reads, TCRdb lists one record per CDR3 protein. The sample consists of roughly 200,000 distinct CDR3 sequences, about 59% of them appearing once. The CDR3 extends over 15 amino acids. Trimming stripped 5 bases from V and 0 bases from J, with 11 bases between. Germline CDR1 is MRHNA and CDR2 is SNTAGT. The specimen sequenced was sorted CD4+, CD8+, or CD8+CD57+ T cells (not recorded which) from PBMCs. This rearrangement joins TRBV6-4 to TRBJ2-1; D remains ambiguous. The clonotype comes from a human donor in good health. CDR3 in DNA: TGTGCCAGCAGTCCGGACGGCAGCTCCTACAATGAGCAGTTCTTC. Translating it yields CASSPDGSSYNEQFF.